The 3 T cell receptor beta chains below all came from one sample that was sequenced in a study of beta chain features in type 1 diabetes. Their target antigens are unknown. Findings and caveats of the study: In all four CD4+ subsets, TCRB CDR3 length was significantly, moderately reduced in type 1 diabetes.

As every portion of the isolated RNA was reverse transcribed, the sequencing read expressed TCRB transcripts. TCRdb keeps only in-frame clones here, not all; method: immunoSEQ multiplex PCR. The sample shows 600,000 or so clones, around an eighth of them seen only once. Sequenced sample: naive CD4+ T cells from blood. The receptors were sampled from a man between 18 and 29 years old with type 1 diabetes.

The gene calls are TRBV29-1 and TRBJ2-5; 8 nucleotides agree with TRBD2. Germline V gene sequence: CDR1 SQVTM, CDR2 ANQGSEA. The CDR3 contains 13 residues. Germline trimming cut 7 bases from V and 5 bases from J; bases unmatched to any gene: 9. DNA of the CDR3: TGCAGCGCCACCCGGGGGGGGGTGGAGACCCAGTACTTC. It translates to CSATRGGVETQYF. Complete variable domain (other parts from reference TRBV29-1 and TRBJ2-5): SAVISQKPSRDICQRGTSLTIQCQVDSQVTMMFWYRQQPGQSLTLIATANQGSEATYESGFVIDKFPISRPNLTFSTLTVSNMSPEDSSIYLCSATRGGVETQYFGPGTRLLVL.

The chain uses TRBV28 and TRBJ2-6; no definite D call. The CDR3 contains 17 residues. Germline CDR1 MDHEN, CDR2 SYDVKM. V lost 3 bases, J lost 0 bases, and 12 bases lay in between. CDR3 nucleotide sequence: TGTGCCAGCAGTTTTTACTCTTCTGGCTCTGGGGCCAACGTCCTGACTTTC. This codes for CASSFYSSGSGANVLTF. Full variable domain (remainder filled in from reference TRBV28 and TRBJ2-6): DVKVTQSSRYLVKRTGEKVFLECVQDMDHENMFWYRQDPGLGLRLIYFSYDVKMKEKGDIPEGYSVSREKKERFSLILESASTNQTSMYLCASSFYSSGSGANVLTFGAGSRLTVL.

This clone was seen only a few times. This chain joins TRBV6-5 and TRBJ1-6, with 8 nucleotides matching TRBD1. Germline CDR1 reads MNHEY; CDR2 reads SVGAGI. The CDR3 length is 14 residues. V lost 6 bases and J lost 7; bases outside the gene matches: 5. The CDR3 here is CASRADRENSPLHF. For the CDR3, the DNA is TGTGCCAGCAGGGCGGACAGGGAAAATTCACCCCTCCACTTT.